This TCR beta chain derives from a study of blood T cells in healthy people across ages. Study-wide results and caveats: PBMCs left unsorted prevented a conclusive naive versus antigen-experienced comparison.

A sample-barcoded 5' primer and a J-beta primer mix were used in a second PCR of roughly 7 to 11 cycles. Paired-end reads containing CDR3 totaled no fewer than 2.5 million for each sample. MiXCR was run by TCRdb on the 5' RACE reads, yielding one entry per CDR3 protein. The sample lists roughly 1,500,000 distinct CDR3 sequences, almost 35% seen once, with about 10% in the top ten. Remarks on this clonotype: The antigen remains undetermined.

The CDR3 runs to 16 residues. The germline V and J ends were trimmed by 5 bases and 0 bases, with 14 bases remaining between them. The germline gives CDR1 DFQATT, CDR2 SNEGSKA (reference sequence). Sample: blood. V and J are TRBV20-1 and TRBJ2-6; weak D call: TRBD1 (6 bases). This clonotype was obtained from a woman aged 30 to 39 in good health. Written as DNA, the CDR3 is TGCAGTGCTCGGGACATCTTCCTCTCTGGGGCCAACGTCCTGACTTTC. This translates into CSARDIFLSGANVLTF.